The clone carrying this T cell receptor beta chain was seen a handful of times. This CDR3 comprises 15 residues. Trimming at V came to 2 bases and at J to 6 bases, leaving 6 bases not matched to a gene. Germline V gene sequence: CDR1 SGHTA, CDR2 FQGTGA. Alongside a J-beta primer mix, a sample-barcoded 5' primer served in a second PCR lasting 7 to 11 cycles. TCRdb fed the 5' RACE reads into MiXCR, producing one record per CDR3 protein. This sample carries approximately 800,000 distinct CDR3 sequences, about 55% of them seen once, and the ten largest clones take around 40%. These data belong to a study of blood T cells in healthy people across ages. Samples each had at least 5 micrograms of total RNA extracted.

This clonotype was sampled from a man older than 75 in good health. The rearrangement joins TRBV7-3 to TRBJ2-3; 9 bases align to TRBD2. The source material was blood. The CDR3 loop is CASSLLAGGPDTQYF. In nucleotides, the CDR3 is TGTGCCAGCAGCTTACTGGCGGGAGGGCCTGATACGCAGTATTTT.